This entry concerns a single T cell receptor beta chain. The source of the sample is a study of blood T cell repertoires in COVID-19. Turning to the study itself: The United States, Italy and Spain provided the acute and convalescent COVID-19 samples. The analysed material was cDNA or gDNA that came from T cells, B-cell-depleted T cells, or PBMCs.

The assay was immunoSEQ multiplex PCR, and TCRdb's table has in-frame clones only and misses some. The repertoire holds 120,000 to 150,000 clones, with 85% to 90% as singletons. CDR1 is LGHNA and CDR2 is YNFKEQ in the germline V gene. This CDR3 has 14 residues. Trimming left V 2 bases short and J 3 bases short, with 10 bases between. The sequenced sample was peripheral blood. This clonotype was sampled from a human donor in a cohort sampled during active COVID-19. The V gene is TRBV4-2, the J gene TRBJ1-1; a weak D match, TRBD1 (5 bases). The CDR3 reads CASSQKGKDTEAFF. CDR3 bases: TGTGCCAGCAGCCAAAAGGGGAAGGACACTGAAGCTTTCTTT.